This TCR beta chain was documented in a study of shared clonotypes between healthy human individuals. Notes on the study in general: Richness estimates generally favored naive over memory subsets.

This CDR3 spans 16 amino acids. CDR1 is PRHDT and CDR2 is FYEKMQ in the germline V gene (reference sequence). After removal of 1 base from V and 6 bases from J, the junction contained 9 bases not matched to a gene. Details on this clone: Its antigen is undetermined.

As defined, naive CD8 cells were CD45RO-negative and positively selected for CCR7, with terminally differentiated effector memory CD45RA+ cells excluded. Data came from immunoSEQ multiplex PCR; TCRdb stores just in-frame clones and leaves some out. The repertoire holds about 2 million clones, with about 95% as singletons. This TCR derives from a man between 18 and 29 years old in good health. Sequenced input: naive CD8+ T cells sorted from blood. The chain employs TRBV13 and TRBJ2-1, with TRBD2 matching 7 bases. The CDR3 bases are TGTGCCAGCAGCTTAGCTGAACTAGCGATCCGCAATGAGCAGTTCTTC. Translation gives CASSLAELAIRNEQFF.